Each of the 2 T cell receptor beta chains below was sequenced from the same sample in a study of T cell changes during pregnancy in multiple sclerosis. Produced via immunoSEQ multiplex PCR; TCRdb's table is partial and in-frame only. The sample has approximately 23,000 clones, around 90% seen once. Sequenced material: CD4+ T cells from peripheral blood mononuclear cells, taken in the third trimester of pregnancy. The receptors derive from a female donor in good health, enrolled as a control in a pregnancy study.

V is TRBV15 and J is TRBJ2-7; 14 positions match TRBD2. V was clipped by 0 bases and J by 2 bases; unmatched bases: 3. The CDR3 covers 17 residues. In germline, CDR1 is LNHNV, CDR2 YYDKDF (reference sequence). CDR3 region: CATSRDRLAGGPYEQYF. CDR3 in DNA: TGTGCCACCAGCAGAGACAGACTAGCGGGAGGGCCCTACGAGCAGTACTTC. Based on the CDR3 plus reference TRBV15 and TRBJ2-7, the full variable domain is DAMVIQNPRYQVTQFGKPVTLSCSQTLNHNVMYWYQQKSSQAPKLLFHYYDKDFNNEADTPDNFQSRRPNTSFCFLDIRSPGLGDTAMYLCATSRDRLAGGPYEQYFGPGTRLTVT.

The chain carries TRBV9 and TRBJ1-1; 9 nucleotides line up with TRBD1. The junction had 4 bases not matched to a gene; V was cut back by 3 bases and J by 1 base. CDR1 and CDR2 (germline): SGDLS, YYNGEE. This CDR3 is 15 amino acids long. CDR3 nucleotide sequence: TGTGCCAGCAGCGCGGACAGGGGTCCGAACACTGAAGCTTTCTTT. It yields the protein CASSADRGPNTEAFF.